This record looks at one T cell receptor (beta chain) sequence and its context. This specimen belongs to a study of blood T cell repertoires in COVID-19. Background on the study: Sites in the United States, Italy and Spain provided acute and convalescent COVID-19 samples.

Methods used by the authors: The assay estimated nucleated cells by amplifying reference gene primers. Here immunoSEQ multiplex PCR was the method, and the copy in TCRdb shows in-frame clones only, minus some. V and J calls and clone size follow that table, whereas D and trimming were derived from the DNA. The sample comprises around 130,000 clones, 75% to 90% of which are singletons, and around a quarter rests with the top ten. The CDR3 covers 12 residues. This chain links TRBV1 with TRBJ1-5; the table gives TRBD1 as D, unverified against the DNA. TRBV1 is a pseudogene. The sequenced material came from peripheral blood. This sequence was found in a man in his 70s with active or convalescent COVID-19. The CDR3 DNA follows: TGCACCAGCAGCCCGCAGGGTCAGCCCCAGCATTTT. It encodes CTSSPQGQPQHF.